Below are 16 T cell receptor beta chains sequenced from a single sample in a study of cytomegalovirus exposure and HLA in healthy donors. PCR amplification relied on 60 Vbeta primers (plus 13 Jbeta primers). This table comes from immunoSEQ multiplex PCR, and its TCRdb copy is limited to in-frame clones, with some not included. The sample includes around 140,000 clones, over 80% seen only once; the top ten take roughly 2.8%. Sequences were obtained from PBMCs. These receptors were obtained from a woman aged 25 to 45 in good health and CMV-seronegative.

The rearrangement uses TRBV4-3 and TRBJ2-7; 11 nucleotides match TRBD1. The CDR3 spans 16 residues. Germline V lookup: CDR1 LGHNA, CDR2 YSLEER. The V gene end was trimmed by 0 bases and the J gene end by 5 bases; junction bases not matched to a gene: 6. The CDR3 DNA is TGCGCCAGCAGCCAAGATCATGGGGACAGGGGGGACGAGCAGTACTTC. It translates to CASSQDHGDRGDEQYF.

Comment on this clone: Within the sample, other DNA sequences also encode this same CDR3. The chain has TRBV6-6 and TRBJ2-1, with D maybe TRBD1 (6 bases). Germline loops: CDR1 MNHNY, CDR2 SVGAGI (reference sequence). This CDR3 has 14 amino acids. V lost 4 bases and J 10 bases, leaving 17 bases between the germline ends. The CDR3 spells CASSFEPQGYEQFF. CDR3 in DNA: TGTGCCAGCAGTTTCGAACCACAGGGTTACGAGCAGTTCTTC.

The chain has TRBV2 and TRBJ1-2; 12 nucleotides line up with TRBD1. Germline CDR1 is SNHLY and CDR2 is FYNNEI. This CDR3 is 15 amino acids long. Germline trimming cut 4 bases from V and 7 bases from J; bases unmatched to any gene: 7. CDR3 region: CASSVGTGGLGGYTF. Here the CDR3 DNA reads TGTGCCAGCAGTGTCGGGACAGGGGGCCTCGGTGGCTACACCTTC.

The V call is TRBV7-2, the J call TRBJ1-1, with D unresolved. CDR1 and CDR2 (germline): SGHTA, FQGNSA. This CDR3 contains 14 residues. Trimming took off 1 base at V and 8 bases at J, with 14 bases between the two ends. CDR3 amino acids: CASSLVADQWEAFF. CDR3 coding DNA: TGTGCCAGCAGCTTAGTAGCTGACCAATGGGAAGCTTTCTTT.

This clone has only a few counts. This sequence joins TRBV5-1 and TRBJ1-3, with D possibly being TRBD1 (5 bases). The germline gives CDR1 SGHRS, CDR2 YFSETQ. The CDR3 contains 15 residues. V shed 0 bases and J shed 2 bases, with 9 bases lying between them. The CDR3 DNA reads TGCGCCAGCAGCTTGGTCGGGGGAGCTGGAAACACCATATATTTT. This codes for CASSLVGGAGNTIYF.

This chain joins TRBV18 and TRBJ1-1; a weak D match, TRBD1 (5 bases). Germline V CDR1 and CDR2: KGHSH, LQKENI. The V gene lost 0 bases and the J gene lost 5 bases, with 13 bases spanning the gap. This CDR3 has 15 residues. The CDR3 DNA reads TGTGCCAGCTCACCACCGGCAGGGTTGTGGACTGAAGCTTTCTTT. This sequence encodes CASSPPAGLWTEAFF.

The V and J genes are TRBV27 and TRBJ2-3; TRBD1 matches at 7 bases. V lost 4 bases, J lost 2 bases, and 3 bases stayed unmatched. The V gene's germline CDR1 is MNHEY and CDR2 SMNVEV (reference sequence). The CDR3 runs 14 residues. This CDR3 reads CASSSGQLTDTQYF. The CDR3 DNA reads as TGTGCCAGCAGTTCGGGACAGCTCACAGATACGCAGTATTTT.

The V gene is TRBV7-9, the J gene TRBJ1-1, with 7 bases lining up with TRBD1. Trimming took 10 bases from V and 2 from J; bases not matched to a gene: 13. Germline V gene data show CDR1 as SEHNR and CDR2 as FQNEAQ (reference sequence). The CDR3 consists of 15 residues. The CDR3 here is CATTTGNFANTEAFF. The DNA of the CDR3 is TGTGCCACCACGACAGGGAACTTTGCCAACACTGAAGCTTTCTTT.

The chain recombines TRBV6-1 with TRBJ2-5; TRBD1 agrees at 8 bases. V lost 3 bases, J lost 5 bases, and 8 bases stayed unmatched. This CDR3 comprises 15 residues. Germline V gives CDR1 MNHNS, CDR2 SASEGT. CDR3 sequence (DNA): TGTGCCAGCAGTGACCAGAGACAGGGGTGGGAGACCCAGTACTTC. Protein sequence: CASSDQRQGWETQYF.

In its sample, this clone was seen once. This chain links TRBV7-6 with TRBJ1-1; a weak D match, TRBD1 (6 bases). The CDR3 loop spans 14 amino acids. V lost 2 bases and J lost 1, with 8 bases in between. Germline-derived CDR1 and CDR2 are SGHVS and FNYEAQ. The CDR3 bases are TGTGCCAGCAGCTTAAGGACAGCGAACACTGAAGCTTTCTTT. Translating it yields CASSLRTANTEAFF.

The V call is TRBV9, the J call TRBJ1-6, with 8 bases matching TRBD1. The CDR3 consists of 14 residues. Trimming removed 4 bases from V and 9 bases from J; junction bases left unmatched: 6. Germline CDR1 and CDR2: SGDLS and YYNGEE. The CDR3 loop is CASSPLQGGSPLHF. Written as DNA, the CDR3 is TGTGCCAGCAGCCCGTTACAGGGGGGTTCACCCCTCCACTTT.

This chain links TRBV7-8 with TRBJ2-5; D ambiguous. The germline V gene encodes CDR1 SGHVS and CDR2 FQNEAQ. The CDR3 extends over 12 amino acids. Trimming left V 5 bases short and J 11 bases short, with 15 bases between. CDR3 DNA sequence: TGTGCCAGCAGCCGAGCGAGTACGGAGCAGTACTTC. This sequence encodes CASSRASTEQYF.

This clone came up once. The chain has TRBV2 and TRBJ1-2, with TRBD1 as a possible D gene (5 bases). The germline V gene encodes CDR1 SNHLY and CDR2 FYNNEI. V was cut by 6 bases and J by 1 base, with 12 bases left in between. This CDR3 comprises 14 residues. The CDR3 DNA follows: TGTGCCAGCAGCCGGGGGATTCTTAACTATGGCTACACCTTC. This translates into CASSRGILNYGYTF.

The chain employs TRBV29-1 and TRBJ1-2; maybe TRBD1 (5 bases). CDR1 and CDR2 from the germline V gene are SQVTM and ANQGSEA. The V end lost 4 bases, the J end lost 1 base, and 10 bases lay between the germline ends. The CDR3 runs 13 residues. DNA of the CDR3: TGCAGCGTTGGGTCAGGGATTAACTATGGCTACACCTTC. Translation: CSVGSGINYGYTF.

The gene calls are TRBV19 and TRBJ2-7; 9 bases line up with TRBD1. V shed 5 bases, J shed 3 bases, and the junction held 8 bases outside the gene matches. This CDR3 is 15 amino acids long. The germline gives CDR1 LNHDA, CDR2 SQIVND (reference sequence). CDR3 nucleotides: TGTGCCAGTAGTCCTTGGACAGGGGAATTCTACGAGCAGTACTTC. Its protein is CASSPWTGEFYEQYF.

V is TRBV5-1 and J is TRBJ1-1, with 7 bases matching TRBD1. Germline V lookup: CDR1 SGHRS, CDR2 YFSETQ. V lost 2 bases and J lost 5; bases outside the gene matches: 6. There are 14 residues in the CDR3. CDR3 in amino acids: CASSLRQGVTEAFF. The CDR3 bases are TGCGCCAGCAGCTTAAGACAGGGAGTTACTGAAGCTTTCTTT.